The 9 T cell receptor beta chains below come from one sample, sequenced in a study of long-term antiretroviral therapy in people with HIV. Investigators performed immunoSEQ version v3.0 at survey level. Profiling relied on immunoSEQ multiplex PCR, and the TCRdb table lists in-frame clones only, not all of them. The table lists about 23,000 clones, around 81% of them singletons, with roughly an eighth in the top ten. This sample comprised unsorted PBMCs, obtained 1.6 years after starting antiretroviral therapy. The receptors stem from a man aged 40-50 years with HIV.

The rearrangement joins TRBV5-6 to TRBJ2-3; no firm D call. Deletions cut 2 bases from V and 4 bases from J, with 14 bases between. Germline V lookup: CDR1 SGHDT, CDR2 YYEEEE. This CDR3 has 15 amino acids. The CDR3 bases are TGTGCCAGCAGCTTTGGCGCGGCCCCCCCAGATACGCAGTATTTT. Its translation: CASSFGAAPPDTQYF.

V gene TRBV11-2 combines with J gene TRBJ1-1; D is possibly TRBD1 (5 bases). The CDR3 sequence is 13 residues long. Germline V gene sequence: CDR1 SGHAT, CDR2 FQNNGV. The germline V and J ends were trimmed by 2 bases and 9 bases, with 13 bases remaining between them. The CDR3 is CASSLISGGQAFF. The CDR3 nucleotides are TGTGCCAGCAGCTTAATTTCGGGGGGACAAGCTTTCTTT.

This chain links TRBV5-4 with TRBJ2-1, with TRBD1 as a possible D gene (6 bases). CDR3 length: 14 residues. V dropped 3 bases and J dropped 8 bases, with 15 bases sitting between them. Germline lookup yields CDR1 SGHNT and CDR2 YYREEE (reference sequence). CDR3 nucleotides: TGTGCCAGCAGCTCCACATATGGGACACATGAGCAGTTCTTC. It encodes CASSSTYGTHEQFF. The full variable domain, completed using reference TRBV5-4 and TRBJ2-1, is ETGVTQSPTHLIKTRGQQVTLRCSSQSGHNTVSWYQQALGQGPQFIFQYYREEENGRGNFPPRFSGLQFPNYSSELNVNALELDDSALYLCASSSTYGTHEQFFGPGTRLTVL.

This chain uses TRBV2 with TRBJ1-2, with D possibly TRBD1 on 6 matching bases. Trimming removed 2 bases at V and 0 bases at J, with 10 bases between. This CDR3 comprises 15 residues. Germline CDR1 is SNHLY and CDR2 is FYNNEI. CDR3 DNA sequence: TGTGCCAGCAGTGAAATAAGGACAGCTAACTATGGCTACACCTTC. Translated: CASSEIRTANYGYTF.

V and J are TRBV27 and TRBJ2-5; D is perhaps TRBD1 or TRBD2 (6 bases each). The V end lost 2 bases, the J end lost 2 bases, and 18 bases lay between the germline ends. CDR3 size: 17 residues. Germline V gene sequence: CDR1 MNHEY, CDR2 SMNVEV (reference sequence). The CDR3: CASSLRRWGAQQETQYF. DNA for the CDR3: TGTGCCAGCAGTTTAAGACGGTGGGGGGCCCAGCAAGAGACCCAGTACTTC.

The V and J genes are TRBV10-2 and TRBJ1-4, with D possibly being TRBD1 (5 bases). Trimming took 2 bases from V and 10 from J, leaving 23 bases between them. CDR1 WSHSY and CDR2 SAAADI come from the germline V gene. The CDR3 has 17 amino acids. The chain's CDR3 is CASSETGTVPTPGKLFF. Here the CDR3 DNA reads TGCGCCAGCAGTGAGACCGGGACGGTTCCTACTCCAGGAAAACTGTTTTTT.

The chain employs TRBV7-3 and TRBJ2-1, with D perhaps matching TRBD1 (6 bases). Trimming took off 4 bases at V and 4 bases at J, with 20 bases between the two ends. There are 17 residues in the CDR3. Germline CDR1 is SGHTA and CDR2 is FQGTGA. CDR3 sequence: CASSSGTSGTFYNEQFF. The CDR3 DNA follows: TGTGCCAGCAGCTCCGGGACATCTGGGACCTTTTACAATGAGCAGTTCTTC.

The chain joins TRBV19 to TRBJ2-7, with D unresolved. The CDR3 is 14 residues long. The germline V and J ends were trimmed by 3 bases and 0 bases, with 9 bases remaining between them. The V gene's germline CDR1 is LNHDA and CDR2 SQIVND (reference sequence). The CDR3 nucleotides are TGTGCCAGTAGTATCGGTGGCGGCTCCTACGAGCAGTACTTC. Translation gives CASSIGGGSYEQYF.

The V and J genes are TRBV5-1 and TRBJ2-3; the match to TRBD1 covers 9 bases. J lost 0 bases, V lost 1 base, and 6 bases had no gene match. Germline CDR1 is SGHRS and CDR2 is YFSETQ. This CDR3 is built from 17 residues. The chain's CDR3 is CASSLPAGQGSTDTQYF. The CDR3 bases are TGCGCCAGCAGCTTGCCGGCGGGACAGGGAAGCACAGATACGCAGTATTTT.